This T cell receptor beta chain appears in the sequencing data of a study of cytomegalovirus exposure and HLA in healthy donors. The PCR made use of 60 Vbeta and 13 Jbeta primers. The data were produced by immunoSEQ multiplex PCR, yet TCRdb's version contains in-frame clones alone and is incomplete. Of 150,000 to 160,000 clones listed, roughly three quarters are singletons. Germline trimming cut 1 base from V and 4 bases from J; bases unmatched to any gene: 3. The CDR3 totals 14 residues. CDR1 and CDR2 from the germline V gene are MNHNS and SASEGT. Only a few counts were recorded for this clone. This rearrangement joins TRBV6-1 to TRBJ1-2, with 7 nucleotides matching TRBD1. The clonotype comes from a man in his thirties or forties in good health and CMV-seropositive. Sequenced material: PBMCs. The CDR3 nucleotides are TGTGCCAGCAGTGAAGAACGGGACAGCTATGGCTACACCTTC. This translates into CASSEERDSYGYTF.